Presented here are 2 T cell receptor beta chains from one specimen sequenced in a study of control samples from healthy donors and cancer patients. Assay used: immunoSEQ multiplex PCR; TCRdb lists only in-frame clones, some missing. The data show approximately 100,000 clones, roughly 92% seen once. Material for sequencing was blood. The receptors stem from a human donor in good health. The donor label of this sample is uncertain.

The chain is built from TRBV29-1 and TRBJ1-5; D is perhaps TRBD1 (5 bases). This CDR3 spans 13 amino acids. The V and J ends lost 3 bases and 8 bases respectively, with 14 bases between them. Germline lookup yields CDR1 SQVTM and CDR2 ANQGSEA. The CDR3 region is CSVDGGPEEPQHF. As DNA, the CDR3 is TGCAGCGTTGACGGGGGTCCTGAGGAGCCCCAGCATTTT.

The V and J genes are TRBV3-1 (or the pseudogene TRBV3-2) and TRBJ2-2; TRBD1 might be the D (5 bases). Deletions cut 4 bases from V and 3 bases from J, with 12 bases between. There are 15 residues in the CDR3. Germline V gives CDR1 LGHDT, CDR2 YNNKEL (reference sequence). The CDR3 DNA sequence: TGTGCCAGCAGCCCGGACAATAGGCACACCGGGGAGCTGTTTTTT. Translating it yields CASSPDNRHTGELFF.